Shown below are 7 T cell receptor beta chains from a single sample sequenced in a study of human thymus T cells. During corrective heart surgery, resections were taken, and the thymus tissue came from them. Produced via immunoSEQ multiplex PCR; TCRdb's table is partial and in-frame only. The sample has roughly 120,000 clones, around 96% seen once. The sample was thymus tissue. The receptors stem from a boy under two years old with a congenital heart defect but otherwise immunologically healthy.

The chain links TRBV16 to TRBJ2-3; 10 bases line up with TRBD2. V lost 4 bases and J lost 2; bases outside the gene matches: 6. Per the germline V gene, CDR1 is KGHSY and CDR2 is FQNENV. The CDR3 extends over 16 amino acids. As DNA, the CDR3 is TGTGCCAGCAGCCCCATAGCGGGGGGCCCCACAGATACGCAGTATTTT. Its translation: CASSPIAGGPTDTQYF.

The rearrangement uses TRBV7-2 and TRBJ2-5; no clear D gene. The CDR3 sequence is 14 residues long. Germline CDR1 and CDR2: SGHTA and FQGNSA. V shed 2 bases and J shed 4 bases, with 11 bases lying between them. CDR3: CASSLRAVPETQYF. The CDR3 nucleotides are TGTGCCAGCAGCTTACGGGCAGTCCCAGAGACCCAGTACTTC.

This rearrangement joins TRBV14 to TRBJ2-7, with D possibly TRBD1 on 5 matching bases. Trimming stripped 3 bases from V and 4 bases from J, with 10 bases between. Germline CDR1 SGHDN, CDR2 FVKESK. This CDR3 is built from 13 residues. This CDR3 is CASSHRVGYEQYF. The CDR3, as DNA: TGTGCCAGCAGCCACAGGGTTGGTTACGAGCAGTACTTC.

Note on this clone: A junction boundary mismatches the germline segment, possibly from a read error. This sequence joins TRBV6-1 and TRBJ2-7, with a possible D match to TRBD2 (6 bases). Germline V gene sequence: CDR1 MNHNS, CDR2 SASEGT. This CDR3 is built from 15 residues. CDR3 sequence reads: CASREGRIRSYEQYF. CDR3 in DNA: TGTGCCAGCAGGGAAGGGAGGATCCGGAGCTACGAGCAGTACTTC.

The rearrangement joins TRBV28 to TRBJ1-2; D ambiguous. V shed 6 bases and J shed 3 bases, with 8 bases lying between them. CDR1 is MDHEN and CDR2 is SYDVKM in the germline V gene. The CDR3 consists of 12 residues. The CDR3 nucleotides read TGTGCCAGCAGCTCAGCCCACTATGGCTACACCTTC. It specifies CASSSAHYGYTF.

V usage is TRBV10-2 and J usage is TRBJ2-7; 7 bases fit TRBD1. V was pared by 5 bases and J by 1 base, with 17 bases of the junction left unmatched. CDR1 and CDR2 (germline): WSHSY, SAAADI. This CDR3 is built from 18 residues. The DNA of the CDR3 is TGCGCCAGCAGTCCTCTGGGCAGGGGGAGATGGGGATCCTACGAGCAGTACTTC. This encodes CASSPLGRGRWGSYEQYF.

This chain joins TRBV28 and TRBJ2-1; no reliable D call. The CDR3 length is 12 residues. Trimming left V 8 bases short and J 0 bases short, with 5 bases between. Germline CDR1 reads MDHEN; CDR2 reads SYDVKM. CDR3: CASADSYNEQFF. CDR3 nucleotide sequence: TGTGCCAGCGCTGACTCCTACAATGAGCAGTTCTTC.